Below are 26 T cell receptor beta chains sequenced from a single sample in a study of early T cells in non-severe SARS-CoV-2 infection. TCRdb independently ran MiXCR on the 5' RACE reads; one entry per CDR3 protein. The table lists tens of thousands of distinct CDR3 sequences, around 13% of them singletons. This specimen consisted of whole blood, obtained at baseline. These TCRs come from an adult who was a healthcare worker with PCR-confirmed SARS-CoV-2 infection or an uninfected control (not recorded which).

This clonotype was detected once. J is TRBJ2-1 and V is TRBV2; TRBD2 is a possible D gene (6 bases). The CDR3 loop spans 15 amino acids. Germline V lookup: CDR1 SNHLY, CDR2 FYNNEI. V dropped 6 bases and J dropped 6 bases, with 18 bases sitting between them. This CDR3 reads CASRATPLGGNEQFF. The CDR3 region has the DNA TGTGCCAGCAGAGCGACACCCCTGGGGGGCAATGAGCAGTTCTTC.

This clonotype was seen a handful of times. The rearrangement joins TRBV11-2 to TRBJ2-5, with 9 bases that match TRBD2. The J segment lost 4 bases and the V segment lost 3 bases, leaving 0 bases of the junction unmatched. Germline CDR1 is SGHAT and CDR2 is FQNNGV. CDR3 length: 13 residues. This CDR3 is CASSFSGRETQYF. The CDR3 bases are TGTGCCAGCAGCTTTAGCGGGAGAGAGACCCAGTACTTC.

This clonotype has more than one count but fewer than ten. CDR3: CSVGDLEQFF. For the CDR3, the DNA is TGCAGCGTGGGGGACCTAGAGCAGTTCTTC. This sequence joins TRBV29-1 and TRBJ2-1; D might be TRBD1 or TRBD2, each matching 5 bases. CDR1 SQVTM and CDR2 ANQGSEA come from the germline V gene. V dropped 6 bases and J dropped 10 bases, with 10 bases sitting between them. The CDR3 loop spans 10 amino acids.

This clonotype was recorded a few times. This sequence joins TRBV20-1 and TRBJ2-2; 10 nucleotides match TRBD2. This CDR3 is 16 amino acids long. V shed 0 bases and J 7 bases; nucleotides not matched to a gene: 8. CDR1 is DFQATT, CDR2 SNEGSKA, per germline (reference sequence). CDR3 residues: CSARDSSGRAFGELFF. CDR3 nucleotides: TGCAGTGCTAGAGATAGCAGCGGGAGGGCCTTCGGGGAGCTGTTTTTT.

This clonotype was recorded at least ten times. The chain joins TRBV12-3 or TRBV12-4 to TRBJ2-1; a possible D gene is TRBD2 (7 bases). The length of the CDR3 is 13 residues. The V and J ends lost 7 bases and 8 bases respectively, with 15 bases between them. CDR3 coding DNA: TGTGCCAGCACCCTTTGGGGGGGCGATGAGCAGTTCTTC. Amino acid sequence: CASTLWGGDEQFF.

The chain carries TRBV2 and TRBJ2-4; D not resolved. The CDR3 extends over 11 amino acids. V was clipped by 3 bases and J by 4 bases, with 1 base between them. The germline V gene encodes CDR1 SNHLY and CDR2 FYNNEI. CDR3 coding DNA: TGTGCCAGCAGTGATAAAAACATTCAGTACTTC. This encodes CASSDKNIQYF.

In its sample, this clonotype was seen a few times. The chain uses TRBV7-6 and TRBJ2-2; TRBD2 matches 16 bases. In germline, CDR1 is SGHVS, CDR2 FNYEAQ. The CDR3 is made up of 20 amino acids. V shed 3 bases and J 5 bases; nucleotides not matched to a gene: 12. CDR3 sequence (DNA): TGTGCCAGCAGCTTGAAGGGGACTAGCGGGAGGGCGATGATTACCGGGGAGCTGTTTTTT. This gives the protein CASSLKGTSGRAMITGELFF.

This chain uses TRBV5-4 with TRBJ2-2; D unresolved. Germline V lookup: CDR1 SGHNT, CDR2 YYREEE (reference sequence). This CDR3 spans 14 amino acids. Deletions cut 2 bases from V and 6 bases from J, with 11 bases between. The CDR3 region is CASSLDSSAGELFF. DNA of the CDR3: TGTGCCAGCAGCTTAGACTCCAGCGCCGGGGAGCTGTTTTTT.

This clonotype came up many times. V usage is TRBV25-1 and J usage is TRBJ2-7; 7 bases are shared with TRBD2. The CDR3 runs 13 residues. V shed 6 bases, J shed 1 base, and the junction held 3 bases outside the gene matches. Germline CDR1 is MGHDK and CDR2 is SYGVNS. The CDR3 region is CASRREGSYEQYF. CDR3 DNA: TGTGCCAGCAGGAGGGAGGGTTCCTACGAGCAGTACTTC.

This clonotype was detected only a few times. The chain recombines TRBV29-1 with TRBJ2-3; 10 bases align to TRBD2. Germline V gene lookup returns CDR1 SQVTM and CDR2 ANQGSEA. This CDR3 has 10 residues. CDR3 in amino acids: CRAGGDTQYF. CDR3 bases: TGCAGAGCGGGGGGGGATACGCAGTATTTT.

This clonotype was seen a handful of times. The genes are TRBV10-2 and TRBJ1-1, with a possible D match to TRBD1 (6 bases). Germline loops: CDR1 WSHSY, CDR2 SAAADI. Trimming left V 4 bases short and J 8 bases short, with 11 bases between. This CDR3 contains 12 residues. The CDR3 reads CASSGGGREAFF. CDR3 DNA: TGCGCCAGCAGTGGCGGGGGGCGGGAAGCTTTCTTT.

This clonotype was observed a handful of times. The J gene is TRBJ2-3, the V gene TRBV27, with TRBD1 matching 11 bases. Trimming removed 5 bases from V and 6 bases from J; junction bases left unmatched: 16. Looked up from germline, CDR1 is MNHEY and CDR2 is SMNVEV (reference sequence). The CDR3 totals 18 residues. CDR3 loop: CASSAERRIRDRGDTQYF. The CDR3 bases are TGTGCCAGCAGTGCAGAACGGAGGATTCGGGACAGGGGGGATACGCAGTATTTT.

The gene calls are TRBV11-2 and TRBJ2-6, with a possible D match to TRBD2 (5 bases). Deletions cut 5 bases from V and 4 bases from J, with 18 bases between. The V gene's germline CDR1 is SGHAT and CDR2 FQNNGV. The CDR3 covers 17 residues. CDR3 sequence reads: CASSPGMSSGGANVLTF. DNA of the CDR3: TGTGCCAGCAGCCCCGGGATGTCATCGGGGGGGGCCAACGTCCTGACTTTC.

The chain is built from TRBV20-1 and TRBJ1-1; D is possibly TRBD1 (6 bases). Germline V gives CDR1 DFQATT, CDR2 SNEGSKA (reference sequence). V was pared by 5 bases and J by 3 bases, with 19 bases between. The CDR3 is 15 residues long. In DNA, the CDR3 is TGCAGTGCTCTCCCTGCAGGGGATCGAGACACTGAAGCTTTCTTT. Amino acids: CSALPAGDRDTEAFF.

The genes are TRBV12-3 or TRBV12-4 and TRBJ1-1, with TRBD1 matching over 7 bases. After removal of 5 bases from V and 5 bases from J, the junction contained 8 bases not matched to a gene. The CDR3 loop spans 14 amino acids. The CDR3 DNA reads TGTGCCAGCAGTCACTCAGGGGGTTTAACTGAAGCTTTCTTT. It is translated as CASSHSGGLTEAFF.

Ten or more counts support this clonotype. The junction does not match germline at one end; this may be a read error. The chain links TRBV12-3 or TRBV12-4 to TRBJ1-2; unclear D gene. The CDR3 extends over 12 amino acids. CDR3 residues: CASRPTTRLPYF. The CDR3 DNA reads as TGTGCCAGCAGACCGACGACAAGACTTCCTTACTTC.

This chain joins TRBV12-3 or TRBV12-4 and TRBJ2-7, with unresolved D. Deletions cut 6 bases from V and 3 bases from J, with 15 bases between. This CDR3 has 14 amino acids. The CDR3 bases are TGTGCCAGCAGGGAGCCCCACACAAGCTACGAGCAGTACTTC. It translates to CASREPHTSYEQYF.

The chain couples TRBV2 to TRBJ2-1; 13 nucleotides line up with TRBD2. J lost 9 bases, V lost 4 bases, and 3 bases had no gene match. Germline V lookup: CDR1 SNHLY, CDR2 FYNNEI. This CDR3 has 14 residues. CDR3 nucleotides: TGTGCCAGCAGTGGACTAGCGGGGGGCCGTGAGCAGTTCTTC. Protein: CASSGLAGGREQFF.

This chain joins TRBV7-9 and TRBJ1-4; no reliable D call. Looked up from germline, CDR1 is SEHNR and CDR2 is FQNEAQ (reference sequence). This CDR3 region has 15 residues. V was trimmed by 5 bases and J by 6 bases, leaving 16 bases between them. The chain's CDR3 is CASSTGSLGHEKLFF. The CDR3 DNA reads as TGTGCCAGCAGCACGGGGAGCCTCGGGCATGAAAAACTGTTTTTT.

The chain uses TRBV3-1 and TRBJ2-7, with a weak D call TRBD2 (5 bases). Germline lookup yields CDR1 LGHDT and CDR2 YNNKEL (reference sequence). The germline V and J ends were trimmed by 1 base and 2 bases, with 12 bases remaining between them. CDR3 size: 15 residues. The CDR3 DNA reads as TGTGCCAGCAGCCAAGGTTCCGAGACTACCTACGAGCAGTACTTC. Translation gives CASSQGSETTYEQYF.

CDR3 amino acids: CASSELQTGMNEQFF. DNA for the CDR3: TGTGCCAGCAGTGAGCTCCAGACGGGTATGAATGAGCAGTTCTTC. The chain links TRBV6-4 to TRBJ2-1; no definite D call. This CDR3 region has 15 residues. V was trimmed by 3 bases and J by 7 bases, leaving 16 bases between them. Germline V lookup: CDR1 MRHNA, CDR2 SNTAGT.

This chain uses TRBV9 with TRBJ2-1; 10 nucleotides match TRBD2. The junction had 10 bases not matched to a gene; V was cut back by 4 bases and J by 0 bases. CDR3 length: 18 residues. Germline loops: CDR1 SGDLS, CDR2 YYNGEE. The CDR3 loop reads CASSNPRLAGSSYNEQFF. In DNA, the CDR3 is TGTGCCAGCAGCAACCCCCGACTAGCGGGTAGCTCCTACAATGAGCAGTTCTTC.

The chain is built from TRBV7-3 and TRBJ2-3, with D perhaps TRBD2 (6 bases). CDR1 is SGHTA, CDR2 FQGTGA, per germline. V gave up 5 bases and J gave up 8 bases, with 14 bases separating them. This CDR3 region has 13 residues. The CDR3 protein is CASSPWLEGTQYF. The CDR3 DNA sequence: TGTGCCAGCAGCCCGTGGTTGGAGGGTACGCAGTATTTT.

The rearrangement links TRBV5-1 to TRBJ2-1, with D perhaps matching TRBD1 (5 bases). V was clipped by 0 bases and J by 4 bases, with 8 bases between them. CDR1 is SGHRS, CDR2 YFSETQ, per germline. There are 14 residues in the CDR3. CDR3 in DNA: TGCGCCAGCAGCTTGGATTCAGGGTACAATGAGCAGTTCTTC. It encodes CASSLDSGYNEQFF.

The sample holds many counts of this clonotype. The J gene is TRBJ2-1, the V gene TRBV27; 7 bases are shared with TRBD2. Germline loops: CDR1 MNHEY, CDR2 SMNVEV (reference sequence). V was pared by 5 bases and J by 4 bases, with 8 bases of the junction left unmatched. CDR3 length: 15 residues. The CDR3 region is CASSPSSGQYNEQFF. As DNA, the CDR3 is TGTGCCAGCAGTCCGTCTAGCGGCCAATACAATGAGCAGTTCTTC.

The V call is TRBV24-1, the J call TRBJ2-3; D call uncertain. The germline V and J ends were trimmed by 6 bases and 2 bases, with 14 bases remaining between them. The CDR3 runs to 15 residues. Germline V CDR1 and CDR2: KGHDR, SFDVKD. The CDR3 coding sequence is TGTGCCACCAGTTTACCGGGCCCCAACACAGATACGCAGTATTTT. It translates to CATSLPGPNTDTQYF.